These 20 T cell receptor beta chains were sequenced from one sample in a study of beta chain features in type 1 diabetes. Every bit of the isolated RNA underwent reverse transcription, so sequencing read expressed TCRB transcripts. Profiling relied on immunoSEQ multiplex PCR, and the TCRdb table lists in-frame clones only, not all of them. The table records hundreds of thousands of clones, about 14% of them present only once. The sequenced material came from central memory CD4+ T cells from blood. The receptor set was obtained from a man under 40 in good health.

This chain links TRBV5-1 with TRBJ1-6, with TRBD1 matching 9 bases. The length of the CDR3 is 15 residues. V shed 4 bases and J 11 bases; nucleotides not matched to a gene: 10. Germline values: CDR1 SGHRS, CDR2 YFSETQ. The CDR3 DNA sequence: TGCGCCAGCAGCGCCGCCGGGACAGGGAAACCACCCCTCCACTTT. Translated, it gives CASSAAGTGKPPLHF.

The CDR3 sequence: CASSLMEGSYGYTF. In DNA, the CDR3 is TGTGCCAGCAGCCTGATGGAGGGTAGCTATGGCTACACCTTC. The gene calls are TRBV4-2 and TRBJ1-2; D gene ambiguous. The V end was cut by 4 bases, the J end by 4 bases, with 13 bases between. CDR1 is LGHNA and CDR2 is YNFKEQ in the germline V gene. The CDR3 is 14 residues long.

In its sample, this clone was seen a few times. The chain links TRBV27 to TRBJ2-3; 13 positions agree with TRBD2. Unmatched junction bases numbered 6, after V lost 4 bases and J lost 2 bases. Germline-derived CDR1 and CDR2 are MNHEY and SMNVEV (reference sequence). The CDR3 consists of 17 residues. CDR3 DNA: TGTGCCAGCAGTTCCGGACTAGCGGGGGACTACACAGATACGCAGTATTTT. Its protein product is CASSSGLAGDYTDTQYF.

This clone was recorded a few times. The rearrangement joins TRBV18 to TRBJ1-1, with a possible D match to TRBD1 (5 bases). The length of the CDR3 is 13 residues. Trimming took 5 bases from V and 0 from J, leaving 7 bases between them. Germline V gene data show CDR1 as KGHSH and CDR2 as LQKENI. The CDR3 DNA follows: TGTGCCAGCTCAATGGGGGTGAACACTGAAGCTTTCTTT. Residues: CASSMGVNTEAFF.

The CDR3 region is CASSFSLEAAKETQYF. The CDR3 region has the DNA TGTGCCAGCAGTTTTAGCTTAGAAGCGGCGAAGGAGACCCAGTACTTC. The chain links TRBV7-3 to TRBJ2-5; TRBD2 is a possible D gene (5 bases). This CDR3 comprises 16 residues. V was shortened by 6 bases and J by 5 bases, with 22 bases between the two germline ends. Per germline, CDR1 SGHTA and CDR2 FQGTGA.

Concerning this clone itself: Other nucleotide sequences in the sample specify the same CDR3. V usage is TRBV11-2 and J usage is TRBJ1-4; D not certain. The CDR3 contains 13 residues. The V end was cut by 3 bases, the J end by 2 bases, with 4 bases between. Germline-derived CDR1 and CDR2 are SGHAT and FQNNGV. CDR3 residues: CASSLSTNEKLFF. The CDR3 DNA follows: TGTGCCAGCAGCTTGAGTACTAATGAAAAACTGTTTTTT.

This clone was counted a few times. This sequence joins TRBV7-9 and TRBJ1-1; no clear D gene. The CDR3 is 12 amino acids. Germline lookup yields CDR1 SEHNR and CDR2 FQNEAQ (reference sequence). V was clipped by 4 bases and J by 4 bases, with 7 bases between them. DNA for the CDR3: TGTGCCAGCAGCTCACTCGCCACTGAAGCTTTCTTT. Protein sequence: CASSSLATEAFF.

This clone was seen a few times. The chain links TRBV4-3 to TRBJ2-6; a weak D match, TRBD1 (6 bases). This CDR3 has 16 residues. Germline V CDR1 and CDR2: LGHNA, YSLEER. The V gene lost 4 bases and the J gene lost 0 bases, with 10 bases spanning the gap. CDR3: CASSPPGVSGANVLTF. The DNA for the CDR3 is TGCGCCAGCAGCCCCCCAGGGGTCTCTGGGGCCAACGTCCTGACTTTC.

This clone was seen more than once but under ten times. The V call is TRBV29-1, the J call TRBJ2-3; D might be TRBD1 or TRBD2, each matching 5 bases. This CDR3 region has 12 residues. The germline V and J ends were trimmed by 7 bases and 5 bases, with 13 bases remaining between them. CDR1 SQVTM and CDR2 ANQGSEA come from the germline V gene. DNA of the CDR3: TGCAGCGCTGGCAGGGACGAAGATACGCAGTATTTT. This codes for CSAGRDEDTQYF.

This clone was seen a few times. The rearrangement joins TRBV30 to TRBJ1-4; 7 nucleotides agree with TRBD1. The CDR3 has 14 residues. Per germline, CDR1 GTSNPN and CDR2 SVGIG (reference sequence). With 2 bases clipped from V and 7 bases from J, the junction kept 7 bases outside the gene matches. CDR3 bases: TGTGCCTGGAGTCAGGACAGGATTGCTGAAAAACTGTTTTTT. Protein: CAWSQDRIAEKLFF.

This clone was seen a handful of times. The chain has TRBV30 and TRBJ2-1; a possible D gene is TRBD2 (6 bases). This CDR3 has 11 amino acids. Germline lookup yields CDR1 GTSNPN and CDR2 SVGIG (reference sequence). V lost 5 bases to trimming and J lost 9 bases, with 11 bases between them. The CDR3 reads CAWAGSVEQFF. CDR3 sequence (DNA): TGTGCCTGGGCCGGGAGCGTTGAGCAGTTCTTC.

On this clone: A far larger clone is only one base removed, so a read error is likely. The chain joins TRBV19 to TRBJ1-1; D is uncertain. V was clipped by 4 bases and J by 8 bases, with 14 bases between them. Germline CDR1 LNHDA, CDR2 SQIVND (reference sequence). This CDR3 is built from 13 residues. DNA for the CDR3: TGTGCCAGTAGTAGGAGGAGTGGTGCGGAAGCTTTCTTT. The encoded protein is CASSRRSGAEAFF.

This clone has at least ten counts. This sample includes further DNA sequences coding for the same CDR3. V is TRBV7-2 and J is TRBJ2-1; perhaps TRBD2 as D (5 bases). CDR3 size: 13 residues. Trimming left V 1 base short and J 8 bases short, with 9 bases between. Germline V gene lookup returns CDR1 SGHTA and CDR2 FQGNSA. This CDR3 reads CASSLDLGDEQFF. The CDR3 DNA is TGTGCCAGCAGCTTAGATCTCGGGGATGAGCAGTTCTTC. Full variable domain (missing parts from reference TRBV7-2 and TRBJ2-1): GAGVSQSPSNKVTEKGKDVELRCDPISGHTALYWYRQSLGQGLEFLIYFQGNSAPDKSGLPSDRFSAERTGGSVSTLTIQRTQQEDSAVYLCASSLDLGDEQFFGPGTRLTVL.

This rearrangement joins TRBV7-8 to TRBJ2-1, with 14 bases lining up with TRBD2. After removal of 1 base from V and 6 bases from J, the junction contained 5 bases not matched to a gene. CDR1 SGHVS and CDR2 FQNEAQ come from the germline V gene. This CDR3 region has 17 residues. The CDR3 spells CASSLVRLAGGINEQFF. The DNA of the CDR3 is TGTGCCAGCAGCTTAGTTAGACTAGCGGGAGGGATCAATGAGCAGTTCTTC.

The V gene is TRBV18, the J gene TRBJ1-6, with 10 bases lining up with TRBD1. V shed 1 base and J 1 base; nucleotides not matched to a gene: 4. Germline CDR1 and CDR2: KGHSH and LQKENI. The CDR3 runs to 18 residues. Written as DNA, the CDR3 is TGTGCCAGCTCACCACAGGACAGGGGGGCTTCCTATAATTCACCCCTCCACTTT. It translates to CASSPQDRGASYNSPLHF.

This rearrangement joins TRBV19 to TRBJ2-7; D may be TRBD1 (6 bases). Germline lookup yields CDR1 LNHDA and CDR2 SQIVND (reference sequence). The CDR3 has 14 residues. Trimming stripped 5 bases from V and 0 bases from J, with 11 bases between. The CDR3, as DNA: TGTGCCAGTAGTTTACAGGGAAGCTCCTACGAGCAGTACTTC. Protein product: CASSLQGSSYEQYF.

This clone was recorded a few times. This chain uses TRBV18 with TRBJ2-3, with TRBD2 identical over 8 bases. This CDR3 region has 14 residues. Germline V CDR1 and CDR2: KGHSH, LQKENI. With V trimmed by 6 bases and J by 3 bases, 5 bases remained unmatched. The CDR3 bases are TGTGCCAGCTCCAGGGCTAGCGGGACAGATACGCAGTATTTT. This gives the protein CASSRASGTDTQYF.

The chain employs TRBV10-3 and TRBJ2-3; maybe TRBD1 (6 bases). The germline V gene has CDR1 ENHRY and CDR2 SYGVKD. V lost 2 bases to trimming and J lost 0 bases, with 12 bases between them. The CDR3 consists of 16 residues. CDR3 sequence: CAISEQGPSSTDTQYF. CDR3 nucleotides: TGTGCCATCAGTGAGCAGGGGCCCTCTAGCACAGATACGCAGTATTTT.

This chain connects TRBV7-9 to TRBJ2-3; D not resolved. V was shortened by 4 bases and J by 2 bases, with 10 bases between the two germline ends. The V gene's germline CDR1 is SEHNR and CDR2 FQNEAQ (reference sequence). The CDR3 spans 14 residues. The CDR3 DNA reads as TGTGCCAGCAGCTCACGGATTTACACAGATACGCAGTATTTT. Its protein is CASSSRIYTDTQYF.

There are a few counts of this clone. The V gene is TRBV5-6, the J gene TRBJ1-1, with 9 bases matching TRBD1. Trimming at V came to 5 bases and at J to 4 bases, leaving 3 bases not matched to a gene. Germline V gives CDR1 SGHDT, CDR2 YYEEEE. The CDR3 runs to 13 residues. The CDR3 reads CASSRTGVTEAFF. CDR3 in DNA: TGTGCCAGCAGTCGGACAGGGGTCACTGAAGCTTTCTTT.